The 3 T cell receptor beta chains below were found in one sample sequenced in a study of blood T cell repertoires in COVID-19. Data came from immunoSEQ multiplex PCR; TCRdb stores just in-frame clones and leaves some out. The sample lists around 280,000 clones, almost 90% occurring once. Input material: PBMCs or T cells enriched from blood (not recorded which). The receptor source for this set is a woman younger than 30 with acute COVID-19.

A single count supports this clone. The CDR3 bases are TGCAGCGTTGGGGGACAGACAATACAGAACACTGAAGCTTTCTTT. Translation: CSVGGQTIQNTEAFF. The rearrangement uses TRBV29-1 and TRBJ1-1; 7 bases match TRBD1. Germline CDR1 reads SQVTM; CDR2 reads ANQGSEA. V shed 4 bases, J shed 1 base, and the junction held 9 bases outside the gene matches. This CDR3 spans 15 amino acids.

The chain links TRBV19 to TRBJ2-7; 11 nucleotides align to TRBD1. Germline CDR1 LNHDA, CDR2 SQIVND (reference sequence). The CDR3 consists of 13 residues. The ends lost 4 bases at V and 5 bases at J; junction bases unmatched: 1. The CDR3 DNA is TGTGCCAGTAGTAGGGACAGGGGGGACGAGCAGTACTTC. This codes for CASSRDRGDEQYF.

This sequence joins TRBV7-9 and TRBJ2-4, with 7 bases fitting TRBD2. From germline, CDR1 is SEHNR and CDR2 FQNEAQ (reference sequence). CDR3 size: 12 residues. With 4 bases clipped from V and 6 bases from J, the junction kept 0 bases outside the gene matches. Here the CDR3 reads CASSSGGNIQYF. The CDR3 DNA reads TGTGCCAGCAGCTCGGGGGGAAACATTCAGTACTTC.